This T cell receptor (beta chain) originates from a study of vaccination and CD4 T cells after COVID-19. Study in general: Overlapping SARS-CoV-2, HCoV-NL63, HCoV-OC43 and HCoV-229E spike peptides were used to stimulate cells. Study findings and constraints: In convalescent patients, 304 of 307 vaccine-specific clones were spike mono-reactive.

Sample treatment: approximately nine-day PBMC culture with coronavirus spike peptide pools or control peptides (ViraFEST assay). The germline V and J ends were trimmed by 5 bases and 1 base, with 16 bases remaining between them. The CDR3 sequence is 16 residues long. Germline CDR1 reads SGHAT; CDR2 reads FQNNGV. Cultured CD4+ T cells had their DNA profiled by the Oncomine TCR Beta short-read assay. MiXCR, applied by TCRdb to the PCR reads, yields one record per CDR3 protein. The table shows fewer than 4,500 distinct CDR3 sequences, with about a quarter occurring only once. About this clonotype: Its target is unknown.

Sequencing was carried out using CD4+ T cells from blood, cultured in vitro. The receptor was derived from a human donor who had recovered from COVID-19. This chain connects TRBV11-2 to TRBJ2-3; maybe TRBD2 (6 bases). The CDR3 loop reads CASSRNGGGGTDTQYF. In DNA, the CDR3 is TGTGCCAGCAGCCGCAACGGAGGCGGGGGCACAGATACGCAGTATTTT.